This T cell receptor (beta chain) appears in the sequencing data of a study of graft-versus-host responses after intestinal transplantation. Study overall: All recipients got anti-thymocyte globulin induction, then tacrolimus and steroids for about three years.

Researchers placed around 200,000 CFSE-labeled responder cells in culture with around 200,000 irradiated, violet-dye-labeled stimulator cells. Researchers sorted proliferating CFSE-low CD3+CD4+ and CD3+CD8+ responders once the reaction had finished. This clone was detected a few times. Points from the study as a whole: Peak levels of circulating GvH clones tracked with early post-transplant HvG declines. In recipient marrow, GvH clones were found, and some appeared first in ileum or blood.

The CDR3 consists of 16 residues. The V gene's germline CDR1 is MGHRA and CDR2 YSYEKL. The V end lost 1 base, the J end lost 5 bases, and 14 bases lay between the germline ends. TCRdb's table, derived via immunoSEQ multiplex PCR, lists solely in-frame clones and lacks some. This sample has 10,000 to 15,000 clones; about a third occur once, and the top ten carry about 3.4%. V and J are TRBV4-1 and TRBJ1-4; tentative D call: TRBD1 (5 bases). Sequencing used alloreactive CD8+ T cells from a mixed lymphocyte reaction culture, obtained before intestinal transplant. Specified subset: CFSE-low proliferating T cells sorted from approximately six-day pre-transplant mixed lymphocyte reaction (GvH or HvG direction). The sequence came from a human patient who received an intestinal transplant. In DNA, the CDR3 is TGCGCCAGCAGCCAAGTCGGGGGGATAGGGAATGAAAAACTGTTTTTT. This gives the protein CASSQVGGIGNEKLFF.